Listed below are T cell receptor beta chains from one sample, sequenced in a study of blood T cells in healthy people across ages. TCRdb used MiXCR to reprocess the 5' RACE reads, holding one entry per CDR3 protein. The table lists more than 650,000 distinct CDR3 sequences, roughly 25% of them singletons, with 3% in the top ten. The same data also went into a second study, on T cells of mothers and their children.

The sequenced material came from blood. All receptors come from a boy between 10 and 17 years old in good health. The CDR3 runs from the conserved cysteine through the conserved F or W. The D gene is left open where the match is weak. Clone size is stated in some rows and not others, as once, few, many or a class when expanded.

V gene	D gene	clone size	J gene	CDR3 protein	CDR3 DNA
TRBV7-9	NA	NA	TRBJ2-1	CASSASPGIQTNEQFF	TGTGCCAGCAGCGCAAGTCCCGGGATCCAAACGAATGAGCAGTTCTTC
TRBV7-9	TRBD1	few	TRBJ2-5	CASSALLGTAQETQYF	TGTGCCAGCAGCGCTCTACTGGGGACAGCTCAAGAGACCCAGTACTTC
TRBV15	NA	NA	TRBJ1-1	CATSRGAAANTEAFF	TGTGCCACCAGCAGAGGGGCAGCCGCCAACACTGAAGCTTTCTTT
TRBV19	TRBD2	once	TRBJ2-3	CASSIQGGADTQYF	TGTGCCAGTAGTATCCAGGGAGGGGCAGATACGCAGTATTTT
TRBV5-1	NA	many	TRBJ1-5	CASSSRYSNQPQHF	TGCGCCAGCAGCTCCAGGTATAGCAATCAGCCCCAGCATTTT
TRBV7-3	NA	NA	TRBJ1-1	CASSLMTGTEAFF	TGTGCCAGCAGCTTAATGACGGGCACTGAAGCTTTCTTT
TRBV4-1	TRBD2	NA	TRBJ2-7	CASSRTSGGAPSSYEQYF	TGCGCCAGCAGCCGGACTAGCGGGGGGGCCCCGAGCTCCTACGAGCAGTACTTC
TRBV28	TRBD2	few	TRBJ2-5	CATRPGGSTETQYF	TGTGCCACTCGGCCCGGGGGGTCGACCGAGACCCAGTACTTC
TRBV12-3/TRBV12-4	NA	NA	TRBJ2-1	CASSLVEGLGGDEQFF	TGTGCCAGCAGTTTAGTGGAGGGACTCGGCGGCGATGAGCAGTTCTTC
TRBV10-2	TRBD2	few	TRBJ2-1	CASSGEGSGGASEQFF	TGCGCCAGCAGCGGCGAGGGGAGCGGGGGGGCCAGTGAGCAGTTCTTC
TRBV15	NA	once	TRBJ2-5	CATSPGGIALSF	TGTGCCACCAGCCCTGGGGGGATAGCGCTGTCCTTC
TRBV29-1	NA	few	TRBJ2-3	CSVEVGSTDTQYF	TGCAGCGTTGAAGTTGGCAGCACAGATACGCAGTATTTT
TRBV20-1	NA	few	TRBJ1-4	CSARQGLTGEKLFF	TGCAGTGCTAGGCAGGGCCTTACGGGGGAAAAACTGTTTTTT
TRBV29-1	NA	few	TRBJ2-1	CSVEDGTWSSSYNEQFF	TGCAGCGTTGAAGATGGGACATGGAGTAGCTCCTACAATGAGCAGTTCTTC
TRBV28	NA	few	TRBJ2-7	CASSTQGHSYEQYF	TGTGCCAGCAGTACGCAGGGCCACTCCTACGAGCAGTACTTC
TRBV21-1	NA	NA	TRBJ2-3	CASTPGRADTQYF	TGTGCCAGCACCCCAGGGAGGGCCGATACGCAGTATTTT
TRBV12-3/TRBV12-4	NA	few	TRBJ1-5	CASSRGGRGNQPQHF	TGTGCCAGCAGCCGGGGCGGCAGGGGCAATCAGCCCCAGCATTTT
TRBV12-3/TRBV12-4	NA	NA	TRBJ1-1	CASSLGRAFF	TGTGCCAGCAGCTTGGGAAGGGCTTTCTTT
TRBV9	NA	NA	TRBJ2-3	CASSVAGAGTDTQYF	TGTGCCAGCAGCGTAGCAGGGGCTGGGACAGATACGCAGTATTTT
TRBV18	NA	NA	TRBJ2-5	CASSPASSIEETQYF	TGTGCCAGCTCACCAGCCTCCTCTATTGAAGAGACCCAGTACTTC
TRBV7-9	NA	NA	TRBJ2-3	CASSSTGTSYGTQYF	TGTGCCAGCAGCTCTACCGGGACTTCTTATGGGACCCAGTACTTT
TRBV11-2	NA	few	TRBJ2-1	CASSPSGLYNEQFF	TGTGCCAGCAGTCCTTCGGGACTCTACAATGAGCAGTTCTTC
TRBV3-1	NA	NA	TRBJ1-6	CASSQEILDGSPLHF	TGTGCCAGCAGCCAAGAAATATTGGACGGTTCACCCCTCCACTTT
TRBV11-1	TRBD2	NA	TRBJ2-1	CASSPRLAGGYEQFF	TGTGCCAGCAGCCCTCGACTAGCGGGGGGGTATGAGCAGTTCTTC
TRBV7-9	TRBD2	NA	TRBJ2-5	CTSSLAGGPETQYF	TGTACCAGCAGCTTAGCGGGGGGGCCGGAGACCCAGTACTTC
TRBV19	TRBD1	few	TRBJ1-1	CASSVRGTLNTEAFF	TGTGCCAGTAGTGTCAGGGGGACCTTGAACACTGAAGCTTTCTTT
TRBV28	NA	few	TRBJ1-2	CASSLGSPFYGYTF	TGTGCCAGCAGTTTAGGCAGCCCCTTCTATGGCTACACCTTC
TRBV6-4	NA	many	TRBJ2-3	CASSDSLGTGTDTQYF	TGTGCCAGCAGTGACTCCTTGGGTACGGGCACAGATACGCAGTATTTT
TRBV6-5	NA	NA	TRBJ1-1	CASSYSMPGPNTEAFF	TGTGCCAGCAGTTACTCGATGCCCGGGCCCAACACTGAAGCTTTCTTT
TRBV5-5	NA	NA	TRBJ2-2	CASSFLPGPNTGELFF	TGTGCCAGCAGCTTCCTGCCGGGACCGAACACCGGGGAGCTGTTTTTT
TRBV20-1	NA	NA	TRBJ1-5	CSAEGGDQPQHF	TGCAGTGCTGAGGGAGGGGATCAGCCCCAGCATTTT
TRBV10-3	TRBD2	NA	TRBJ2-2	CAIRLAGSNTGELFF	TGTGCCATCAGATTAGCGGGGTCGAACACCGGGGAGCTGTTTTTT
TRBV6-5	NA	NA	TRBJ2-7	CASSGNFYEQYF	TGTGCCAGCAGCGGGAATTTCTACGAGCAGTACTTC
TRBV15	TRBD1	NA	TRBJ2-5	CATSIIRGRETQYF	TGTGCCACCAGCATTATCAGGGGGCGCGAGACCCAGTACTTC
TRBV10-3	NA	few	TRBJ2-2	CAISSSGPNTGELFF	TGTGCCATCAGTAGTAGCGGTCCGAACACCGGGGAGCTGTTTTTT
TRBV10-3	NA	NA	TRBJ2-3	CAISERGPDTQYF	TGTGCCATCAGTGAAAGAGGGCCGGATACGCAGTATTTT
TRBV5-5	TRBD1	few	TRBJ1-1	CASSLRDSILNTEAFF	TGTGCCAGCAGCTTAAGGGACAGTATACTGAACACTGAAGCTTTCTTT
TRBV6-1	NA	few	TRBJ2-3	CASSEQGGDTQYF	TGTGCCAGCAGTGAACAGGGGGGGGATACGCAGTATTTT
TRBV10-3	TRBD1	once	TRBJ1-2	CAIGAGWGQTNYGYTF	TGTGCCATCGGGGCAGGATGGGGACAGACTAACTATGGCTACACCTTC
TRBV27	TRBD1	NA	TRBJ2-1	CASSCTGGEQFF	TGTGCCAGCAGTTGTACAGGGGGCGAGCAGTTCTTC
TRBV2	TRBD2	NA	TRBJ2-5	CASLAGIVQETQYF	TGTGCCAGCTTAGCGGGGATCGTCCAAGAGACCCAGTACTTC
TRBV11-2	NA	few	TRBJ2-3	CASSSGGPTDTQYF	TGTGCCAGCAGCTCCGGGGGACCCACAGATACGCAGTATTTT
TRBV9	NA	NA	TRBJ2-1	CASSVLSHGASGEQFF	TGTGCCAGCAGCGTACTTTCACACGGGGCGTCGGGAGAGCAGTTCTTC
TRBV4-1	TRBD1	once	TRBJ2-2	CASSQEGQGLTGELFF	TGCGCCAGCAGCCAAGAAGGACAGGGGCTCACCGGGGAGCTGTTTTTT
TRBV6-5	TRBD1	NA	TRBJ2-7	CASSTMTGSYEQYF	TGTGCCAGCAGTACAATGACAGGGTCCTACGAGCAGTACTTC
TRBV27	NA	NA	TRBJ1-4	CASSSKGGFYEKLFF	TGTGCCAGCAGTTCCAAGGGAGGGTTTTATGAAAAACTGTTTTTT
TRBV21-1	NA	few	TRBJ1-2	CASSGRSTENYGYTF	TGTGCCAGCTCGGGCCGATCTACAGAGAACTATGGCTACACCTTC
TRBV5-5	TRBD1	NA	TRBJ1-2	CASSRGGRRGYTF	TGTGCCAGCAGCCGAGGGGGCCGGCGGGGCTACACCTTC
TRBV20-1	NA	NA	TRBJ1-5	CSASKPQVEQPQHF	TGCAGTGCTAGTAAGCCACAGGTGGAGCAGCCCCAGCATTTT
TRBV29-1	NA	NA	TRBJ2-7	CSVEGARDEQYF	TGCAGCGTTGAAGGGGCCAGGGACGAGCAGTACTTC
TRBV18	NA	NA	TRBJ1-1	CASSPGAGATKTEAFF	TGTGCCAGCTCACCAGGGGCAGGGGCTACGAAGACTGAAGCTTTCTTT